Presented here are 19 T cell receptor beta chains from one specimen sequenced in a study of blood T cell repertoires in COVID-19. This table comes from immunoSEQ multiplex PCR, and its TCRdb copy is limited to in-frame clones, with some not included. The data contain about 120,000 clones, 80% to 90% of them singletons. The sequenced material came from peripheral blood. The receptors were gathered from a man in his forties or fifties with acute or convalescent COVID-19.

The chain uses TRBV7-2 and TRBJ2-7; TRBD2 might be the D (5 bases). The V gene lost 6 bases and the J gene lost 5 bases, with 20 bases spanning the gap. Germline CDR1 reads SGHTA; CDR2 reads FQGNSA. There are 15 residues in the CDR3. The CDR3: CASRPGPTGGHEQYF. The CDR3 DNA is TGTGCCAGCAGACCCGGGCCCACGGGCGGGCACGAGCAGTACTTC.

The chain carries TRBV5-8 and TRBJ2-5; D unclear. The ends were cut back, 4 bases at V and 2 bases at J, with 12 bases in the middle. The CDR3 extends over 14 amino acids. Germline assignment: CDR1 SGHTS and CDR2 YDEGEE. Here the CDR3 DNA reads TGTGCCAGCAGCCCCCTACTCTCTCAAGAGACCCAGTACTTC. It codes for CASSPLLSQETQYF. The variable domain in full, completed from reference TRBV5-8 and TRBJ2-5, reads EAGVTQSPTHLIKTRGQQATLRCSPISGHTSVYWYQQALGLGLQFLLWYDEGEERNRGNFPPRFSGRQFPNYSSELNVNALELEDSALYLCASSPLLSQETQYFGPGTRLLVL.

The CDR3 DNA reads as TGTGCCACCAGCAGCGGACAGGGGAAGGAGACCCAGTACTTC. Translated, it gives CATSSGQGKETQYF. The chain links TRBV15 to TRBJ2-5; 9 positions match TRBD1. The V and J ends lost 3 bases and 5 bases, in that order; junction bases with no gene match: 4. The CDR3 extends over 14 amino acids. Germline V lookup: CDR1 LNHNV, CDR2 YYDKDF (reference sequence).

The rearrangement links TRBV5-4 to TRBJ1-2; TRBD1 matches 8 bases. CDR1 and CDR2 from the germline V gene are SGHNT and YYREEE (reference sequence). The trim removed 0 bases at V and 0 bases at J, leaving 1 base unmatched. The CDR3 is made up of 15 amino acids. The CDR3 spells CASSLGTGSNYGYTF. As DNA, the CDR3 is TGTGCCAGCAGCTTGGGGACAGGGTCTAACTATGGCTACACCTTC.

This rearrangement joins TRBV3-1 (or the pseudogene TRBV3-2) to TRBJ1-1; D is uncertain. This CDR3 has 15 amino acids. The V and J ends lost 2 bases and 5 bases respectively, with 15 bases between them. From germline, CDR1 is LGHDT and CDR2 YNNKEL (reference sequence). The CDR3 DNA reads TGTGCCAGCAGCCAAATGCCCTTCTCGGGGACTGAAGCTTTCTTT. The encoded protein is CASSQMPFSGTEAFF.

The chain employs TRBV5-1 and TRBJ1-2; unclear D gene. Germline V CDR1 and CDR2: SGHRS, YFSETQ. The germline V and J ends were trimmed by 0 bases and 3 bases, with 9 bases remaining between them. The CDR3 is 14 amino acids. The DNA for the CDR3 is TGCGCCAGCAGCTTGGTTAATGAGGACTATGGCTACACCTTC. This encodes CASSLVNEDYGYTF.

The chain employs TRBV6-5 and TRBJ1-1; 8 bases are a match to TRBD1. The junction had 12 bases not matched to a gene; V was cut back by 7 bases and J by 8 bases. The CDR3 runs 14 residues. Looked up from germline, CDR1 is MNHEY and CDR2 is SVGAGI. CDR3: CASTNRGVGLEAFF. As DNA, the CDR3 is TGTGCCAGCACGAACAGGGGGGTCGGCCTCGAAGCTTTCTTT.

Only one count was recorded for this clone. This chain uses TRBV2 with TRBJ2-1, with a weak D call TRBD2 (5 bases). The CDR3 loop spans 16 amino acids. V lost 2 bases and J lost 10, with 21 bases in between. Germline CDR1 and CDR2: SNHLY and FYNNEI. The CDR3 nucleotides read TGTGCCAGCAGTGAAAGAGGGCCGGAACTGGCGGGCGAGCAGTTCTTC. Protein: CASSERGPELAGEQFF.

The genes are TRBV5-8 and TRBJ1-3; tentatively, D is TRBD1 (5 bases). Trimming removed 2 bases from V and 6 bases from J, with 15 bases in between. Looked up from germline, CDR1 is SGHTS and CDR2 is YDEGEE. This CDR3 comprises 15 residues. In nucleotides, the CDR3 is TGTGCCAGCAGCTTTATTAAGGGGCAGAAAAACACCATATATTTT. The encoded protein is CASSFIKGQKNTIYF.

The rearrangement uses TRBV6-5 and TRBJ1-5, with 7 bases fitting TRBD1. CDR1 is MNHEY and CDR2 is SVGAGI in the germline V gene. Unmatched junction bases numbered 4, after V lost 2 bases and J lost 0 bases. The CDR3 is 16 residues long. The CDR3: CASSYMGQYSNQPQHF. DNA of the CDR3: TGTGCCAGCAGTTACATGGGACAGTATAGCAATCAGCCCCAGCATTTT.

The CDR3 DNA sequence: TGTGCCAGCAGGGACACAGGGTCAAACTATGGCTACACCTTC. It codes for CASRDTGSNYGYTF. The rearrangement joins TRBV6-5 to TRBJ1-2, with D perhaps matching TRBD1 (6 bases). The germline V and J ends were trimmed by 6 bases and 2 bases, with 13 bases remaining between them. Germline lookup yields CDR1 MNHEY and CDR2 SVGAGI. This CDR3 contains 14 residues.

This clone has a single count. The rearrangement joins TRBV2 to TRBJ2-5, with D perhaps matching TRBD2 (5 bases). The CDR3 is 13 residues long. Germline values: CDR1 SNHLY, CDR2 FYNNEI. The ends were cut back, 6 bases at V and 0 bases at J, with 8 bases in the middle. As DNA, the CDR3 is TGTGCCAGCAGAGCGGACTACCAAGAGACCCAGTACTTC. Protein: CASRADYQETQYF.

The chain recombines TRBV5-1 with TRBJ1-2; no clear D gene. Germline CDR1 SGHRS, CDR2 YFSETQ. CDR3 length: 14 amino acids. Trimming stripped 4 bases from V and 0 bases from J, with 10 bases between. The CDR3 sequence: CASSPEVTNYGYTF. CDR3 DNA sequence: TGCGCCAGCAGCCCCGAGGTGACTAACTATGGCTACACCTTC.

This clone was seen once. The chain has TRBV2 and TRBJ2-1; 11 nucleotides agree with TRBD1. The CDR3 loop spans 14 amino acids. Germline V gives CDR1 SNHLY, CDR2 FYNNEI. J was trimmed by 6 bases and V by 11 bases; bases with no gene match: 9. CDR3 coding DNA: TGTGCCGGTGGGGACAGGGGGTTTAGCAATGAGCAGTTCTTC. Protein product: CAGGDRGFSNEQFF.

This clone was seen once. The gene calls are TRBV11-3 and TRBJ1-6, with TRBD1 identical over 8 bases. There are 14 residues in the CDR3. V shed 5 bases and J 7 bases; nucleotides not matched to a gene: 4. Germline assignment: CDR1 SGHNT and CDR2 YENEEA. CDR3 loop: CASSRGQENSPLHF. CDR3 DNA sequence: TGTGCCAGCAGCCGGGGACAGGAAAATTCACCCCTCCACTTT. Full variable domain (outside the CDR3, taken from reference TRBV11-3 and TRBJ1-6): EAGVVQSPRYKIIEKKQPVAFWCNPISGHNTLYWYLQNLGQGPELLIRYENEEAVDDSQLPKDRFSAERLKGVDSTLKIQPAELGDSAVYLCASSRGQENSPLHFGNGTRLTVT.

V is TRBV5-4 and J is TRBJ2-3, with TRBD2 matching over 9 bases. Germline CDR1 is SGHNT and CDR2 is YYREEE (reference sequence). The CDR3 spans 15 residues. J gave up 4 bases and V 0 bases, and 3 bases lay outside the gene matches. CDR3 nucleotide sequence: TGTGCCAGCAGCTTGGCTATAGCGGGGGCAGATACGCAGTATTTT. It encodes CASSLAIAGADTQYF.

The chain uses TRBV5-4 and TRBJ2-6, with 7 bases lining up with TRBD1. Looked up from germline, CDR1 is SGHNT and CDR2 is YYREEE (reference sequence). V was pared by 0 bases and J by 4 bases, with 10 bases of the junction left unmatched. The CDR3 runs to 18 residues. CDR3 amino acids: CASSLGTGSLYGANVLTF. The CDR3 region has the DNA TGTGCCAGCAGCTTGGGGACAGGCTCCCTATACGGGGCCAACGTCCTGACTTTC.

This clone was seen at least ten times. The chain couples TRBV2 to TRBJ2-7; D gene unclear. The CDR3 sequence is 11 residues long. Trimming removed 5 bases from V and 6 bases from J, with 8 bases in between. Germline CDR1 and CDR2: SNHLY and FYNNEI. The chain's CDR3 is CASSSGSEQYF. The CDR3 region has the DNA TGTGCCAGCAGTTCAGGATCCGAGCAGTACTTC.

V and J are TRBV3-1 (or the pseudogene TRBV3-2) and TRBJ1-6, with TRBD1 as a possible D gene (5 bases). Germline-derived CDR1 and CDR2 are LGHDT and YNNKEL (reference sequence). V dropped 0 bases and J dropped 10 bases, with 13 bases sitting between them. The CDR3 runs 15 residues. This CDR3 reads CASSQDGARRSPLHF. DNA for the CDR3: TGTGCCAGCAGCCAAGATGGGGCGCGAAGGTCACCCCTCCACTTT.